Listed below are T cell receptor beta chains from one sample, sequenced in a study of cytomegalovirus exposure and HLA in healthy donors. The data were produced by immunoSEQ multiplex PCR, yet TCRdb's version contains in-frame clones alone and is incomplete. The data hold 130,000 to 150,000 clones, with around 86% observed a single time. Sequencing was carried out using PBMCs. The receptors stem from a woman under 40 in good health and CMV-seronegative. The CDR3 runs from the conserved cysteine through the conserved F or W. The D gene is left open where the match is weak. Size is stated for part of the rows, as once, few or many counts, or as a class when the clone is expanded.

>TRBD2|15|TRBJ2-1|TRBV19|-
TGTGCCAGTAGTCCCTCCCCTAGCGGGAGCAATGAGCAGTTCTTC
CASSPSPSGSNEQFF
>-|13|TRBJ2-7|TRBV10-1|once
TGCGCCAGCAGTGAGTCCTCGTTATACGAGCAGTACTTC
CASSESSLYEQYF
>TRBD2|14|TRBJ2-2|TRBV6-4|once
TGTGCCAGCACACGGGAGGGGAACACCGGGGAGCTGTTTTTT
CASTREGNTGELFF
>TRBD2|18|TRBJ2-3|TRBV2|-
TGTGCCACCATTCTCAGTCCCGGGACTAGCGGGAGGGCAGATACGCAGTATTTT
CATILSPGTSGRADTQYF
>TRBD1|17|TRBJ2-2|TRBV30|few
TGTGCCTGGAGTGTACCGACAGGGGATAGGACAGCCGGGGAGCTGTTTTTT
CAWSVPTGDRTAGELFF
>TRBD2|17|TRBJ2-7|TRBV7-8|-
TGTGCCAGCAGCTTAGGCTCCTTTAATGGGGGAGGGACCGAGCAGTACTTC
CASSLGSFNGGGTEQYF
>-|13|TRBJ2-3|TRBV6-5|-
TGTGCCAGCAGAGACACGAACACAGATACGCAGTATTTT
CASRDTNTDTQYF
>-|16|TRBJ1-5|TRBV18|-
TGTGCCAGCTCACCGGCGATGGGAGGCCCGGGAAGGCCCCAGCATTTT
CASSPAMGGPGRPQHF
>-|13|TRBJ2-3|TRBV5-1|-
TGCGCCAGCAGCTTGGCTCCGGCAGATACGCAGTATTTT
CASSLAPADTQYF
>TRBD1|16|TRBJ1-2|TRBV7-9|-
TGTGCCAGCAGCTTAACGGACAGGGAGTGGGTTGGTGGCTACACCTTC
CASSLTDREWVGGYTF
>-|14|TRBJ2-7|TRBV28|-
TGTGCCAGCAGAGAGACAGGCAGATCCTACGAGCAGTACTTC
CASRETGRSYEQYF
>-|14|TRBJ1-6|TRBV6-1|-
TGTGCCAGCAGTGAACAGGGCTATAATTCACCCCTCCACTTT
CASSEQGYNSPLHF
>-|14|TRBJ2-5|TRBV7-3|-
TGTGCCAGCAGCTTAGTACTAGTGGGCAGTGAGCAGTACTTC
CASSLVLVGSEQYF
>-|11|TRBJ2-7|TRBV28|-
TGTGCCAGCACCAGAAACTACGAGCAGTACTTC
CASTRNYEQYF
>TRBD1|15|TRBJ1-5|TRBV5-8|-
TGTGCCAGCAGCTTGTTAAGGGGGCCGGGTCAGCCCCAGCATTTT
CASSLLRGPGQPQHF
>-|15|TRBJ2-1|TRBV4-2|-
TGTGCCAGCAGCCATGCCCTTCCCCGCGGTGGGGAGCAGTTCTTC
CASSHALPRGGEQFF
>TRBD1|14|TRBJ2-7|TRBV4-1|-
TGCGCCAGCAGCCCGGGACAGAGATCCTACGAGCAGTACTTC
CASSPGQRSYEQYF
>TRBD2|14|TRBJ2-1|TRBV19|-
TGTGCCAGTAGCCGAGCGGGGGGATACAATGAGCAGTTCTTC
CASSRAGGYNEQFF
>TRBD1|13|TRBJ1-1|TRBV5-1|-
TGCGCCAGCAGCAGGACAGGGCGCACTGAAGCTTTCTTT
CASSRTGRTEAFF
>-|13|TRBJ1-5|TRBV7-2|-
TGTGCCAGCAGTCCGGGGAACAATCAGCCCCAGCATTTT
CASSPGNNQPQHF
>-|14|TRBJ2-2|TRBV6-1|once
TGTGCCAGCAGTCGATGGGCCCTCGACGGGGAGCTGTTTTTT
CASSRWALDGELFF
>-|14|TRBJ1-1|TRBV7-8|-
TGTGCCAGCAGCACAACAGGCTCCAACACTGAAGCTTTCTTT
CASSTTGSNTEAFF
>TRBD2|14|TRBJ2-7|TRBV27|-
TGTGCCAGCAGTTCTGGGGCGGGGGTCTACGAGCAGTACTTC
CASSSGAGVYEQYF
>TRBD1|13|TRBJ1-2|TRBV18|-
TGTGCCAGCTCCCTGACAGGGTACTATGGCTACACCTTC
CASSLTGYYGYTF
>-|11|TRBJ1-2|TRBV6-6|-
TGTGCCAGCAGTTACTCGGCTGGCTACACCTTC
CASSYSAGYTF
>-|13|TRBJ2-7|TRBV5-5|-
TGTGCCAGCAGCTTTTCGACGGGTTCCGAGCAGTACTTC
CASSFSTGSEQYF
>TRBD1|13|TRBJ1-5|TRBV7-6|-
TGTGCCAGCAGCTCCGACAGGGATCAGCCCCAGCATTTT
CASSSDRDQPQHF
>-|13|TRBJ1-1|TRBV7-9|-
TGTGCCAGCAGCTCCCAGGCGGGGGCTGAAGCTTTCTTT
CASSSQAGAEAFF
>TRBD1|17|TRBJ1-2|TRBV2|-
TGTGCCAGCAGTGAACTGTTCCCGGGACAGATTAACTATGGCTACACCTTC
CASSELFPGQINYGYTF
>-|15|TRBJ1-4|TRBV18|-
TGTGCCAGCTCACCACCCCGGCAGGGCGGTGAAAAACTGTTTTTT
CASSPPRQGGEKLFF
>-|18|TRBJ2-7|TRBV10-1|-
TGCGCCAGCAGTGGGGAAGGACGGGGGTCTTTTGGATACTACGAGCAGTACTTC
CASSGEGRGSFGYYEQYF
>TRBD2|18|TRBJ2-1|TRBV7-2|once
TGTGCCAGCAGCTTAGCCCGGTGGGGGCGGGGGGAATACAATGAGCAGTTCTTC
CASSLARWGRGEYNEQFF
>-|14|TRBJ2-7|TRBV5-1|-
TGCGCCAGCACCTTGGGCGGACAATCCTACGAGCAGTACTTC
CASTLGGQSYEQYF
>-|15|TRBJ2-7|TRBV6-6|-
TGTGCCAGCAAAATGGCAGGGGATACCTCCTACGAGCAGTACTTC
CASKMAGDTSYEQYF
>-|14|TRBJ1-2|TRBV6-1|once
TGTGCCAGCAAGGCGCGACAGGATACCTATGGCTACACCTTC
CASKARQDTYGYTF
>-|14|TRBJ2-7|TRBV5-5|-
TGTGCCAGCAGCTTACGCCAGGCCCCCTACGAGCAGTACTTC
CASSLRQAPYEQYF
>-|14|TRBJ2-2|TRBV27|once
TGTGCCAGCAGTCTTAGGGGGAATACCGGGGAGCTGTTTTTT
CASSLRGNTGELFF
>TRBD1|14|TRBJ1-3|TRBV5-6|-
TGTGCCAGCAGCGGAGGGACAGGGACTAGCACCATATATTTT
CASSGGTGTSTIYF
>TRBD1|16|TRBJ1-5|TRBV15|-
TGTGCCACCAGCAGAGATAGGACAGGGGGCAATCAGCCCCAGCATTTT
CATSRDRTGGNQPQHF
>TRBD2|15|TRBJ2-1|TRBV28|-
TGTGCCAGCAGATTCTCGACTAGCGGCCCTATTGAGCAGTTCTTC
CASRFSTSGPIEQFF
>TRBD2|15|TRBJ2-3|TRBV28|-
TGTGCCAGCAGCCCCACTAGCGGGTTCACAGATACGCAGTATTTT
CASSPTSGFTDTQYF
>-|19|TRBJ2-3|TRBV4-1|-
TGCGCCAGCAGCCAAGATCGCGCCAGGTTCCGTGGCAACACAGATACGCAGTATTTT
CASSQDRARFRGNTDTQYF
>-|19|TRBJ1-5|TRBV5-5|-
TGTGCCAGCAGCCTCCGGGACCAAAGGGGGTATTATGGCAATCAGCCCCAGCATTTT
CASSLRDQRGYYGNQPQHF
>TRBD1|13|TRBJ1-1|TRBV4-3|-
TGCGCCAGCAGCCTATGGACAGGGAACGAAGCTTTCTTT
CASSLWTGNEAFF
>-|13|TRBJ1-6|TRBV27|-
TGTGCCAGCAGGGGCGGGGGGAATTCACCCCTCCACTTT
CASRGGGNSPLHF
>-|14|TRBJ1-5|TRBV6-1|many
TGTGCCAGCACAGGGTCCTCCGCGAATCAGCCCCAGCATTTT
CASTGSSANQPQHF
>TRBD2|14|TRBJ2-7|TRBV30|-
TGTGCCTGGAGCGGAGGACTAGCGGGGTACGAGCAGTACTTC
CAWSGGLAGYEQYF
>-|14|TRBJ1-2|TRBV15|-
TGTGCCACCAGCAGAGGGGGGCTTAACTATGGCTACACCTTC
CATSRGGLNYGYTF
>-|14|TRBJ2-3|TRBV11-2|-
TGTGCCAGCAGAAGACAGATTACCACAGATACGCAGTATTTT
CASRRQITTDTQYF
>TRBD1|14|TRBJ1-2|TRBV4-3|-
TGCGCCAGCAGCCACCAGACAGGGCAGCATGGCTACACCTTC
CASSHQTGQHGYTF